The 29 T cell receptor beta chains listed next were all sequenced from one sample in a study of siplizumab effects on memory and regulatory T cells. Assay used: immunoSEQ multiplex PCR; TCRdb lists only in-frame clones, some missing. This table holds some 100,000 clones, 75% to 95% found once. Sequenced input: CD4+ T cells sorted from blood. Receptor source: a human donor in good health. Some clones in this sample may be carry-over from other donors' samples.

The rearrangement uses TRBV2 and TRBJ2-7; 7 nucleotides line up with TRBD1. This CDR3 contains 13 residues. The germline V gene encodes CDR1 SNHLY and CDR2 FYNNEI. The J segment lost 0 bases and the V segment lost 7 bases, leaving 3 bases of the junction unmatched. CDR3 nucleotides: TGTGCCAGCACATCAGGGGGCTCCTACGAGCAGTACTTC. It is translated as CASTSGGSYEQYF. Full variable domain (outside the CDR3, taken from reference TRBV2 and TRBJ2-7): EPEVTQTPSHQVTQMGQEVILRCVPISNHLYFYWYRQILGQKVEFLVSFYNNEISEKSEIFDDQFSVERPDGSNFTLKIRSTKLEDSAMYFCASTSGGSYEQYFGPGTRLTVT.

CDR3 sequence: CASSPDPPRYGYTF. For the CDR3, the DNA is TGTGCCAGCAGCCCAGACCCCCCGCGTTACGGCTACACCTTC. The V call is TRBV28, the J call TRBJ1-2; no reliable D call. The CDR3 extends over 14 amino acids. Trimming shortened V by 6 bases and J by 8 bases, and 19 bases separated the two germline ends. Germline CDR1 and CDR2: MDHEN and SYDVKM.

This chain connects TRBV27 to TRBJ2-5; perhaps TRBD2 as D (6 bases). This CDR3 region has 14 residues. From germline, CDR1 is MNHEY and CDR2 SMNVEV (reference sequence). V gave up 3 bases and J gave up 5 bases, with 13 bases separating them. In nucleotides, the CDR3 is TGTGCCAGCAGTTTCCGGCGGGGCTTGGAGACCCAGTACTTC. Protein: CASSFRRGLETQYF.

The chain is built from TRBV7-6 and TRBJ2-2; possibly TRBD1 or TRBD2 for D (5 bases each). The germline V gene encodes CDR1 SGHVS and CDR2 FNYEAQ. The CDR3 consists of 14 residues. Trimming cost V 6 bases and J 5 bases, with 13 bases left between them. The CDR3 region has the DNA TGTGCCAGCAGACCAGGGAGTAGGACCGGGGAGCTGTTTTTT. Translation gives CASRPGSRTGELFF.

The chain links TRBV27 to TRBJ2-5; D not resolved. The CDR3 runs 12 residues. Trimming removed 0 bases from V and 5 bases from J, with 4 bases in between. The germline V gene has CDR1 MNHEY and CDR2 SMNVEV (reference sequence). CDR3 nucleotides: TGTGCCAGCAGTTTATCTGGGGAGACCCAGTACTTC. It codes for CASSLSGETQYF.

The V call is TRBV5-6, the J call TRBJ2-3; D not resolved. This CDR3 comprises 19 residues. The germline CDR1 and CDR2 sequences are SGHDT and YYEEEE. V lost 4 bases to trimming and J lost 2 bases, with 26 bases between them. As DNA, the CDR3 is TGTGCCAGCAGCCGATACCAACTCTGGAGCAATGAAGCCACAGATACGCAGTATTTT. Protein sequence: CASSRYQLWSNEATDTQYF.

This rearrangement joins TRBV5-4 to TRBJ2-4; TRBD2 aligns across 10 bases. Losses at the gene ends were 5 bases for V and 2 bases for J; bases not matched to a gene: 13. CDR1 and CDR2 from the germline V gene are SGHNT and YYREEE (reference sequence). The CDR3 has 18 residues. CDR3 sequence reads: CASRWGLAGGPPKNIQYF. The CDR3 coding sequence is TGTGCCAGCAGGTGGGGTTTAGCGGGAGGCCCTCCCAAAAACATTCAGTACTTC.

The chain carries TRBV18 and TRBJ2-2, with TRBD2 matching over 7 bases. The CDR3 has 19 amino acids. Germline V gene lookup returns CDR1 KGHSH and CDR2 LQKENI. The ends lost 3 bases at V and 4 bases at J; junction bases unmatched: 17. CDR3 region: CASSPFPPGGGSGTGELFF. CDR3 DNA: TGTGCCAGCTCACCCTTCCCTCCCGGTGGCGGGAGTGGCACCGGGGAGCTGTTTTTT.

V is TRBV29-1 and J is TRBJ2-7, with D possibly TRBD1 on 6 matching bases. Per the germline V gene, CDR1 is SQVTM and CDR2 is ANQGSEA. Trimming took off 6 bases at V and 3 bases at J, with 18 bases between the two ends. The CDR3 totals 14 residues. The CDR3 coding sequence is TGCAGCGTCAAATTCCAGGGGCAAGACTACGAGCAGTACTTC. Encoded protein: CSVKFQGQDYEQYF.

CDR3 DNA: TGTGCCAGCAGCTTTTTGAGATTGGAGGCAGGACTTAACAATGAGCAGTTCTTC. It codes for CASSFLRLEAGLNNEQFF. The gene calls are TRBV7-8 and TRBJ2-1; D is perhaps TRBD2 (5 bases). This CDR3 contains 18 residues. Germline CDR1 and CDR2: SGHVS and FQNEAQ. V was shortened by 3 bases and J by 5 bases, with 23 bases between the two germline ends.

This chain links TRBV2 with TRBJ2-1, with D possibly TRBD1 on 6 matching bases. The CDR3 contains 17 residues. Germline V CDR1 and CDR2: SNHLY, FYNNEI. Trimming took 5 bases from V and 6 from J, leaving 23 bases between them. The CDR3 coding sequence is TGTGCCAGCAGTCGACTCCTACAGGGCTCTACGCGCAATGAGCAGTTCTTC. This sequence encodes CASSRLLQGSTRNEQFF.

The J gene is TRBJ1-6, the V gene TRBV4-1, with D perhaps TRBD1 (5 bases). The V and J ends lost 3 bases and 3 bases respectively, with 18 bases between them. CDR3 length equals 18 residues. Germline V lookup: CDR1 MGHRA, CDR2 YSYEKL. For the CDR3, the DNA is TGCGCCAGCAGCCAGGGGCTCAGGGCACAGATCTATAATTCACCCCTCCACTTT. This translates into CASSQGLRAQIYNSPLHF.

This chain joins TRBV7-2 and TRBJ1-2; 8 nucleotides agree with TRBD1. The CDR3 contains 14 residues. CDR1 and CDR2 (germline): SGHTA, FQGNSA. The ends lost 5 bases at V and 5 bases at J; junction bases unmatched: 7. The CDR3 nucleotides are TGTGCCAGCAGCCCCCGAAGGACAGGGTATGGCTACACCTTC. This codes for CASSPRRTGYGYTF.

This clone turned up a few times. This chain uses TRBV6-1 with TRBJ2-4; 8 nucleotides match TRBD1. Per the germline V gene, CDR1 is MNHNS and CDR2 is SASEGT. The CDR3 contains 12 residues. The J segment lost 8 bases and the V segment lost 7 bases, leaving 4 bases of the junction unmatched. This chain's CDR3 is CASNRGDDIQYF. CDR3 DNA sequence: TGTGCCAGCAACAGGGGGGACGACATTCAGTACTTC.

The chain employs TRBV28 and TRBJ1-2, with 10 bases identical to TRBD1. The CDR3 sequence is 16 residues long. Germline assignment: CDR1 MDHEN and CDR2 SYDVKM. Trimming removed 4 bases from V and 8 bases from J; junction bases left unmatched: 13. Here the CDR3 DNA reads TGTGCCAGCAGTTCAAATTTCTGGGACAGGGGACGCGGCTACACCTTC. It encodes CASSSNFWDRGRGYTF.

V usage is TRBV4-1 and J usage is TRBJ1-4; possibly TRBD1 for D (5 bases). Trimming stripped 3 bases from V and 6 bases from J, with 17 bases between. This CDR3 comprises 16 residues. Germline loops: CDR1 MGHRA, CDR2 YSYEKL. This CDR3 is CASSHKGRDGDEKLFF. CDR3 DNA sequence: TGCGCCAGCAGCCATAAAGGTAGGGACGGAGATGAAAAACTGTTTTTT.

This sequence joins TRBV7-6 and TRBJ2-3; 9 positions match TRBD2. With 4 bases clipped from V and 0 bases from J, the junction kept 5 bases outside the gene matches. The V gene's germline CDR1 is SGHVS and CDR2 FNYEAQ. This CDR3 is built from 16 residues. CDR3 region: CASSSLAGASTDTQYF. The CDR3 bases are TGTGCCAGCAGCTCCTTAGCGGGAGCGAGCACAGATACGCAGTATTTT. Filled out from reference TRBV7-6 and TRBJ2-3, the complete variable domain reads GAGVSQSPRYKVTKRGQDVALRCDPISGHVSLYWYRQALGQGPEFLTYFNYEAQQDKSGLPNDRFSAERPEGSISTLTIQRTEQRDSAMYRCASSSLAGASTDTQYFGPGTRLTVL.

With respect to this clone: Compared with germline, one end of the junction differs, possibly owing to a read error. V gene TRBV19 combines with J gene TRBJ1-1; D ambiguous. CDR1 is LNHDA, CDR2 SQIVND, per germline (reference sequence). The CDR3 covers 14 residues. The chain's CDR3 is CASSIRKMNTEVFF. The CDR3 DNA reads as TGTGCCAGTAGTATCAGGAAAATGAACACTGAAGTTTTCTTT.

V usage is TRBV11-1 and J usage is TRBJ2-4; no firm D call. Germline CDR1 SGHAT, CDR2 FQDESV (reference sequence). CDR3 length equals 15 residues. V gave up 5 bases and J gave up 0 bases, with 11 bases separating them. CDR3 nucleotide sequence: TGTGCCAGCAGCAATGGTAGAACAGCCAAAAACATTCAGTACTTC. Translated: CASSNGRTAKNIQYF.

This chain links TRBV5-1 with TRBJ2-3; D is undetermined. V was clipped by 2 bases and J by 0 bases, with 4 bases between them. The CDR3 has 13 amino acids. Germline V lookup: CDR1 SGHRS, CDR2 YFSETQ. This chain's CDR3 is CASSLPSTDTQYF. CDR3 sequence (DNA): TGCGCCAGCAGCTTACCGAGCACAGATACGCAGTATTTT.

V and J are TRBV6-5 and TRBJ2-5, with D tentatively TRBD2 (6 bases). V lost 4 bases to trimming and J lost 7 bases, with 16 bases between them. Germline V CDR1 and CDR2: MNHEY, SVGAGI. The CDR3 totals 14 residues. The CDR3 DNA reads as TGTGCCAGCAGTTTGGGTGGGGGAGGTGGGACCCAGTACTTC. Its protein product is CASSLGGGGGTQYF.

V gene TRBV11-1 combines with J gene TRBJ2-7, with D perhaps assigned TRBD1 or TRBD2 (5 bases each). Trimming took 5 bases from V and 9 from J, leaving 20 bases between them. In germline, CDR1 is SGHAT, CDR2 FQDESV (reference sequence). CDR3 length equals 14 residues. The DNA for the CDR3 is TGTGCCAGCAGCCCCCTGGGGACCTCGGGACGGCAGTACTTC. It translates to CASSPLGTSGRQYF.

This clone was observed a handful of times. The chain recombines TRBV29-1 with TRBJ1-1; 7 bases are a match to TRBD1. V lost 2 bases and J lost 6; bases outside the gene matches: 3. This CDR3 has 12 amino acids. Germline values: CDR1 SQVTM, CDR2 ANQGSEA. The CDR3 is CSVELGQPEAFF. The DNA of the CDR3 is TGCAGCGTTGAACTGGGACAGCCTGAAGCTTTCTTT.

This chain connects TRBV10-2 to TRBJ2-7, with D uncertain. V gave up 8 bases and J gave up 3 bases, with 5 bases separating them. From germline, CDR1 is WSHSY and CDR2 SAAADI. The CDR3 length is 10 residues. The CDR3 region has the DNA TGCGCCAGCGGAAACTACGAGCAGTACTTC. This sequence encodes CASGNYEQYF.

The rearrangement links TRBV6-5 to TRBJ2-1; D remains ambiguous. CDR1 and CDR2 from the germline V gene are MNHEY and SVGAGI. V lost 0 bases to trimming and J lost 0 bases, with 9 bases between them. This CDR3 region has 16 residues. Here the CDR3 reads CASSYSMMSSYNEQFF. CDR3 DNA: TGTGCCAGCAGTTACTCGATGATGAGCTCCTACAATGAGCAGTTCTTC.

CDR3 residues: CASSFTGGGWYF. The CDR3 coding sequence is TGTGCCAGCAGTTTTACAGGGGGCGGGTGGTACTTC. The gene calls are TRBV6-6 and TRBJ2-7; TRBD1 matches 9 bases. CDR3 length equals 12 residues. V was pared by 4 bases and J by 12 bases, with 7 bases of the junction left unmatched. Germline V CDR1 and CDR2: MNHNY, SVGAGI (reference sequence).

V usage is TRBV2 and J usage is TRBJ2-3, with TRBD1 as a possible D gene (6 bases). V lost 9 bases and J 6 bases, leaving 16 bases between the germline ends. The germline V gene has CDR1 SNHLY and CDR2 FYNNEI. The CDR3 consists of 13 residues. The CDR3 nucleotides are TGTGCCAGTTCCCCAGGGGAAGCCGATACGCAGTATTTT. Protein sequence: CASSPGEADTQYF.

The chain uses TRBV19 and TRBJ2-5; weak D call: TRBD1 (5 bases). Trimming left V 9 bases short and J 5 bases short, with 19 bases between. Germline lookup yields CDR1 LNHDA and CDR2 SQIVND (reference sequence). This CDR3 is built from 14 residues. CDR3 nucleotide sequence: TGTGCCAGCCAGCGCAGGGCAGGGCCCGAGACCCAGTACTTC. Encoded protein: CASQRRAGPETQYF.

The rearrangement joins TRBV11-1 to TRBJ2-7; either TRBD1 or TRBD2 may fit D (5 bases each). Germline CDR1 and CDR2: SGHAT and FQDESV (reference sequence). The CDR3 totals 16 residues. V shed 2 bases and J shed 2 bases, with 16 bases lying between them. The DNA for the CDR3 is TGTGCCAGCAGCTTACTAGCTGGGACGGCGGCCTACGAGCAGTACTTC. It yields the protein CASSLLAGTAAYEQYF.